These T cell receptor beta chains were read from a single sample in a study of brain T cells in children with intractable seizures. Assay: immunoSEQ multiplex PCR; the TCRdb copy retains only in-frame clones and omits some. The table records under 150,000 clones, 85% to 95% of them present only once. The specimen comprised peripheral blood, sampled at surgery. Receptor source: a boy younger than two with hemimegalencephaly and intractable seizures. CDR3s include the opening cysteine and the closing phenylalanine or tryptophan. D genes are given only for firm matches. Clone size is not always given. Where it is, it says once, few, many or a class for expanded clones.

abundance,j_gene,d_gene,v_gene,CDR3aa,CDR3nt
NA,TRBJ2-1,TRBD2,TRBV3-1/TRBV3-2,CASSQASLGLAVGEQFF,TGTGCCAGCAGCCAAGCCTCTCTAGGACTAGCCGTCGGTGAGCAGTTCTTC
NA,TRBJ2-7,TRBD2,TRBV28,CAATSGPFEQYF,TGTGCCGCGACTAGCGGACCCTTCGAGCAGTACTTC
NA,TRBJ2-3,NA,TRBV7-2,CASTPSPGSSPHTQYF,TGTGCCAGCACGCCATCGCCCGGGAGTAGTCCCCATACGCAGTATTTT
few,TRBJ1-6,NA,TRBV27,CASRGSSYNSPLHF,TGTGCCAGTCGCGGGAGCTCCTATAATTCACCCCTCCACTTT
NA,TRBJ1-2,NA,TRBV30,CAWKRGGNYGYTF,TGTGCCTGGAAAAGGGGAGGTAACTATGGCTACACCTTC
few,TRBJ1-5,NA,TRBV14,CASSQVLGSGSNQPQHF,TGTGCCAGCAGCCAAGTACTGGGGTCGGGGAGCAATCAGCCCCAGCATTTT
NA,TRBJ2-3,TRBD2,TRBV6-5,CASSTSGRGTDTQYF,TGTGCCAGCAGTACAAGCGGGAGAGGGACAGATACGCAGTATTTT
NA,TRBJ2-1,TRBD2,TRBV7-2,CASSHQGLAGENEQFF,TGTGCCAGCAGCCACCAGGGACTAGCGGGAGAAAATGAGCAGTTCTTC
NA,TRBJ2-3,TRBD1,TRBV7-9,CASSYRDRRTDTQYF,TGTGCCAGCAGCTACCGGGACAGGCGCACAGATACGCAGTATTTT
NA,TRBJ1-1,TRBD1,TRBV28,CASSFPTRDRGLAFF,TGTGCCAGCAGTTTCCCAACTCGAGACAGGGGGCTGGCTTTCTTT
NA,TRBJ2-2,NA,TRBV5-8,CASSLGVVPNTGELFF,TGTGCCAGCAGCTTGGGTGTGGTTCCGAACACCGGGGAGCTGTTTTTT
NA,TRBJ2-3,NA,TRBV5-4,CASSPLETKGTQYF,TGTGCCAGCAGCCCGCTTGAGACTAAGGGTACGCAGTATTTT
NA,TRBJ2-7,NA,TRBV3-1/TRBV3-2,CASSLPGDLRPHPYEQYF,TGTGCCAGCAGCCTTCCGGGGGACCTACGCCCCCACCCCTACGAGCAGTACTTC
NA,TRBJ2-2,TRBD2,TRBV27,CASRNAGANTGELFF,TGTGCCAGCAGGAATGCGGGAGCGAACACCGGGGAGCTGTTTTTT
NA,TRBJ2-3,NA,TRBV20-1,CSARGGDTQYF,TGCAGTGCTAGGGGGGGCGATACGCAGTATTTT
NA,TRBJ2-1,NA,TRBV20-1,CSASTGPLNNEQFF,TGCAGTGCTAGTACAGGCCCTCTAAACAATGAGCAGTTCTTC
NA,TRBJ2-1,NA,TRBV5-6,CASSPRGAGYNEQFF,TGTGCCAGCAGCCCCAGAGGAGCAGGCTACAATGAGCAGTTCTTC
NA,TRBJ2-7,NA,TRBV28,CASSPLFDSYEQYF,TGTGCCAGCAGTCCACTCTTCGACTCCTACGAGCAGTACTTC
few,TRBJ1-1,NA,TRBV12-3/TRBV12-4,CASSIYLSAEAFF,TGTGCCAGCAGTATATACCTAAGCGCTGAAGCTTTCTTT
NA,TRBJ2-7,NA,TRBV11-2,CASSLGGRGSSSYEQYF,TGTGCCAGCAGCTTAGGGGGGAGGGGGTCCTCCTCCTACGAGCAGTACTTC
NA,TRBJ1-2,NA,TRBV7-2,CASSEIPGWGNYGYTF,TGTGCCAGCAGCGAGATTCCAGGGTGGGGTAACTATGGCTACACCTTC
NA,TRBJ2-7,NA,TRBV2,CASMGARSYEQYF,TGTGCCAGCATGGGGGCAAGGAGCTACGAGCAGTACTTC
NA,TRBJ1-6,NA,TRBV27,CASRSGWRDSPLHF,TGTGCCAGCAGATCAGGATGGAGGGATTCACCCCTCCACTTT
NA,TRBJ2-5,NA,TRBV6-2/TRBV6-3,CASSYHTVGETQYF,TGTGCCAGCAGTTACCACACTGTTGGGGAGACCCAGTACTTC
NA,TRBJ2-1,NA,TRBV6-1,CASSEALGRASYNEQFF,TGTGCCAGCAGTGAAGCGCTTGGGCGGGCGTCCTACAATGAGCAGTTCTTC
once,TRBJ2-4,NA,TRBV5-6,CASSLWQGTSKNIQYF,TGTGCCAGCAGCTTGTGGCAGGGGACCTCCAAAAACATTCAGTACTTC
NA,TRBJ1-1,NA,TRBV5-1,CASSGSLGTEAFF,TGCGCCAGCTCGGGGTCCCTGGGGACTGAAGCTTTCTTT
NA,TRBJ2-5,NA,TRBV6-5,CASSYSSETQYF,TGTGCCAGCAGTTACTCATCAGAGACCCAGTACTTC
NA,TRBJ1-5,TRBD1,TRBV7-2,CASSRQGAQPQHF,TGTGCCAGCAGCAGACAGGGGGCGCAGCCCCAGCATTTT
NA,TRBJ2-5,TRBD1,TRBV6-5,CASSPTYRGQETQYF,TGTGCCAGCAGTCCGACCTACAGGGGGCAAGAGACCCAGTACTTC
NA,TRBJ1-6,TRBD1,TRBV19,CASSRTGNSPLHF,TGTGCCAGTAGTCGGACAGGGAATTCACCCCTCCACTTT
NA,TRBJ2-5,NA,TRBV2,CASSEFGRGETQYF,TGTGCCAGCAGTGAATTTGGCAGGGGAGAGACCCAGTACTTC
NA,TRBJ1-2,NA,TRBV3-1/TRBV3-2,CASSQLTGYGYTF,TGTGCCAGCAGCCAATTGACAGGCTATGGCTACACCTTC
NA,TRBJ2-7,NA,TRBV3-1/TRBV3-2,CASSQRGNPTGQYF,TGTGCCAGCAGCCAGCGGGGAAACCCTACGGGGCAGTACTTC
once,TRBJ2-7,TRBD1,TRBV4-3,CASSQRQGGSYEQYF,TGCGCCAGCAGCCAACGACAGGGGGGATCCTACGAGCAGTACTTC
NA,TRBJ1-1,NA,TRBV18,CASSPGGGMRSEAFF,TGTGCCAGCTCACCAGGGGGGGGGATGAGGTCTGAAGCTTTCTTT
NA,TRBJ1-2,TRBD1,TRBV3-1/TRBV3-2,CASSLDRVYGYTF,TGTGCCAGCAGCCTCGACAGGGTCTATGGCTACACCTTC
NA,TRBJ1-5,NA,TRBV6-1,CASSEWGRGGFQPQHF,TGTGCCAGCAGTGAGTGGGGCAGGGGAGGATTTCAGCCCCAGCATTTT